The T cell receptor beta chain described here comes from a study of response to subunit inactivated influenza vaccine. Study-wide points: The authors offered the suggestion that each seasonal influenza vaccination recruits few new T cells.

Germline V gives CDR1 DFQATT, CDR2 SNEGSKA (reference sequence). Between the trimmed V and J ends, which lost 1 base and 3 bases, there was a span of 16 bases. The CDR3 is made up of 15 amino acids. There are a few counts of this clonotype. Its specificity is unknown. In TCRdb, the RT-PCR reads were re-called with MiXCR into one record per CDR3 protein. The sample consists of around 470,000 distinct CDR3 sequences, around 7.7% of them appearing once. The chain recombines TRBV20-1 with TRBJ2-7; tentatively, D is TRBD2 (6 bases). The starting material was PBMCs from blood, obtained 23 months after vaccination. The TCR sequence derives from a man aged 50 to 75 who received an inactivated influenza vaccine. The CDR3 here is CSARGMRETLYEQYF. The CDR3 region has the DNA TGCAGTGCTAGAGGGATGCGGGAAACTCTCTACGAGCAGTACTTC.